This T cell receptor (beta chain) derives from a study of OX40 agonist ivuxolimab in advanced cancers. Across the whole study: Every 2 weeks, patients received ivuxolimab intravenously, dosed at 0.01 to 10 mg/kg.

The CDR3 length is 15 residues. V lost 4 bases and J lost 4; bases outside the gene matches: 6. Germline values: CDR1 SGHRS, CDR2 YFSETQ. Clones were sequenced by immunoSEQ multiplex PCR, and TCRdb holds only the in-frame ones, with some missing. The sample contains tens of thousands of clones, approximately 92% of which appear only once. Material: CD4+ or CD8+ T cells sorted from blood, obtained in a trial of the OX40 agonist ivuxolimab. The clonotype comes from an adult with an advanced solid tumor such as melanoma, head and neck, liver or kidney cancer. The chain uses TRBV5-1 and TRBJ1-4; the match to TRBD1 covers 8 bases. The DNA of the CDR3 is TGCGCCAGCAGCCCGACAGGGGTCGGTAATGAAAAACTGTTTTTT. Encoded protein: CASSPTGVGNEKLFF.